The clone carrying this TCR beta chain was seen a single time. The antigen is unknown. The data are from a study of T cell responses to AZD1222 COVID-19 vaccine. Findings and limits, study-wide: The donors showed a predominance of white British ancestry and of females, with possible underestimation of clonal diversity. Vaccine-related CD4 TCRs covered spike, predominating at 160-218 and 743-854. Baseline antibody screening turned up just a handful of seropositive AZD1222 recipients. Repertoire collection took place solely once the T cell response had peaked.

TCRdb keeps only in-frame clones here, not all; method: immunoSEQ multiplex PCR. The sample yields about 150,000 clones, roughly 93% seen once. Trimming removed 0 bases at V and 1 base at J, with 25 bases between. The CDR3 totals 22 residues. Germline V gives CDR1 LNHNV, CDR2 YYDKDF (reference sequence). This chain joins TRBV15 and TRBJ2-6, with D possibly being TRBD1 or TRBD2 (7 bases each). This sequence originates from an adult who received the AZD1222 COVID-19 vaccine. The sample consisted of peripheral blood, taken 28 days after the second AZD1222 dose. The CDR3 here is CATSREGPRERTGDSGANVLTF. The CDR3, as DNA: TGTGCCACCAGCAGAGAAGGGCCGCGGGAGAGGACAGGTGATTCTGGGGCCAACGTCCTGACTTTC.